This T cell receptor beta chain was recovered during a study of T cell responses to AZD1222 COVID-19 vaccine. Study observations and caveats: Mostly white British, mostly female donors; authors suggested clonal diversity may be underestimated. Of the AZD1222 recipients, only six or seven were seropositive at baseline. Close to half of all spike-specific TCRs reportedly target regions of the variants that are unmutated.

This CDR3 is 13 amino acids long. CDR1 and CDR2 from the germline V gene are LNHDA and SQIVND (reference sequence). Trimming removed 8 bases from V and 3 bases from J, with 14 bases in between. Note on this clone: Its target is unknown.

Libraries were prepared by immunoSEQ multiplex PCR; TCRdb keeps only in-frame clonotypes and omits some of them. The profile shows around 140,000 clones, approximately 89% of them singletons. The chain links TRBV19 to TRBJ2-7; a weak D match, TRBD1 (6 bases). Sequenced material: peripheral blood, taken 28 days after the second AZD1222 dose. This receptor was identified in an adult who received the AZD1222 COVID-19 vaccine. CDR3 loop: CASRSGQGYEQYF. The CDR3 DNA reads TGTGCCAGTCGATCGGGACAAGGCTACGAGCAGTACTTC.